One and the same sample provided the 29 T cell receptor beta chains below, sequenced in a study of shared clonotypes between healthy human individuals. Repertoires were generated with immunoSEQ multiplex PCR, while TCRdb's copy carries only in-frame clones and drops some. Counted here are 2 million to 2.5 million clones, 85% to 95% occurring once; the ten biggest clones make up 0.3% to 0.4%. Source material: naive CD4+ T cells from PBMCs. Subset denoted: CD45RA+ positively selected. The receptors come from a man younger than 35 in good health. Some clones in this sample may be carry-over from other donors' samples.

This chain connects TRBV28 to TRBJ2-5, with TRBD2 matching over 7 bases. This CDR3 region has 16 residues. Germline CDR1 MDHEN, CDR2 SYDVKM. Unmatched junction bases numbered 13, after V lost 6 bases and J lost 3 bases. Written as DNA, the CDR3 is TGTGCCAGCAGCCCAGCGGGGTTGGGGGAAGAAGAGACCCAGTACTTC. Translation: CASSPAGLGEEETQYF.

Concerning this clone: Other DNA sequences in the sample encode the same CDR3. The V call is TRBV6-1, the J call TRBJ1-5; D not certain. The germline gives CDR1 MNHNS, CDR2 SASEGT. With 5 bases removed from V and 3 bases from J, the gap between germline ends came to 2 bases. The CDR3 loop spans 11 amino acids. The CDR3 DNA sequence: TGTGCCAGCAGTTCCAATCAGCCCCAGCATTTT. Protein sequence: CASSSNQPQHF.

The rearrangement uses TRBV28 and TRBJ1-4; TRBD1 is a possible D gene (6 bases). Per the germline V gene, CDR1 is MDHEN and CDR2 is SYDVKM. V was shortened by 5 bases and J by 6 bases, with 16 bases between the two germline ends. This CDR3 has 15 amino acids. The CDR3 protein is CASSSTGFVYEKLFF. For the CDR3, the DNA is TGTGCCAGCAGTAGCACAGGGTTCGTTTATGAAAAACTGTTTTTT.

This chain uses TRBV5-1 with TRBJ2-3; 9 nucleotides align to TRBD2. V lost 4 bases and J lost 3; bases outside the gene matches: 9. CDR1 and CDR2 from the germline V gene are SGHRS and YFSETQ. The CDR3 is 16 amino acids. The CDR3 bases are TGCGCCAGCAGCCCGATGGCGGGAGGGTTAACAGATACGCAGTATTTT. It translates to CASSPMAGGLTDTQYF.

This clone was recorded once. The chain carries TRBV6-1 and TRBJ2-1; TRBD1 matches 8 bases. Trimming at V came to 0 bases and at J to 3 bases, leaving 4 bases not matched to a gene. From germline, CDR1 is MNHNS and CDR2 SASEGT. The CDR3 has 16 amino acids. The CDR3 spells CASSEAVGQGYNEQFF. The CDR3 nucleotides read TGTGCCAGCAGTGAAGCGGTCGGACAGGGCTACAATGAGCAGTTCTTC.

This rearrangement joins TRBV19 to TRBJ1-2; tentatively, D is TRBD1 (6 bases). With 0 bases removed from V and 8 bases from J, the gap between germline ends came to 13 bases. CDR1 LNHDA and CDR2 SQIVND come from the germline V gene (reference sequence). The CDR3 runs 14 residues. The CDR3 DNA reads TGTGCCAGTAGTATAGATGGGGGCTTAGGCGGCTACACCTTC. Translation: CASSIDGGLGGYTF.

This sequence joins TRBV28 and TRBJ2-2; D might be TRBD1 (6 bases). The V and J ends lost 0 bases and 5 bases respectively, with 7 bases between them. Germline assignment: CDR1 MDHEN and CDR2 SYDVKM. The CDR3 is 14 amino acids. This CDR3 reads CASSLWGQTGELFF. The CDR3 DNA follows: TGTGCCAGCAGTTTATGGGGACAAACCGGGGAGCTGTTTTTT.

The chain uses TRBV6-1 and TRBJ1-4; D unclear. The CDR3 is made up of 16 amino acids. Trimming left V 4 bases short and J 6 bases short, with 18 bases between. CDR1 MNHNS and CDR2 SASEGT come from the germline V gene. The CDR3 spells CASSVNPLRTDEKLFF. CDR3 nucleotides: TGTGCCAGCAGTGTAAATCCGCTCAGGACGGATGAAAAACTGTTTTTT.

V usage is TRBV7-8 and J usage is TRBJ2-2, with 11 nucleotides matching TRBD1. The CDR3 extends over 17 amino acids. V shed 7 bases, J shed 4 bases, and the junction held 11 bases outside the gene matches. Germline-derived CDR1 and CDR2 are SGHVS and FQNEAQ. Here the CDR3 reads CASTTWRTGGATGELFF. In DNA, the CDR3 is TGTGCCAGCACCACTTGGCGGACAGGGGGCGCCACCGGGGAGCTGTTTTTT.

The chain joins TRBV28 to TRBJ1-1, with D unresolved. CDR1 MDHEN and CDR2 SYDVKM come from the germline V gene. The V gene lost 2 bases and the J gene lost 7 bases, with 8 bases spanning the gap. This CDR3 has 12 residues. Written as DNA, the CDR3 is TGTGCCAGCAGTTTACCAGACGGTGAAGCTTTCTTT. Protein: CASSLPDGEAFF. Together with reference TRBV28 and TRBJ1-1, the CDR3 gives the full variable domain: DVKVTQSSRYLVKRTGEKVFLECVQDMDHENMFWYRQDPGLGLRLIYFSYDVKMKEKGDIPEGYSVSREKKERFSLILESASTNQTSMYLCASSLPDGEAFFGQGTRLTVV.

This clone occurred once. V and J are TRBV6-6 and TRBJ2-7, with a weak D call TRBD1 (6 bases). Looked up from germline, CDR1 is MNHNY and CDR2 is SVGAGI (reference sequence). CDR3 length: 13 residues. V was clipped by 6 bases and J by 2 bases, with 11 bases between them. Here the CDR3 DNA reads TGTGCCAGCAGCCGTGACAGGACCTACGAGCAGTACTTC. Its protein product is CASSRDRTYEQYF.

The CDR3 nucleotides are TGTGCCAGCGGGTGGAGTGGCGGGAATGAGCAGTTCTTC. Translated: CASGWSGGNEQFF. The chain uses TRBV6-4 and TRBJ2-1, with D possibly being TRBD2 (5 bases). The CDR3 extends over 13 amino acids. The germline gives CDR1 MRHNA, CDR2 SNTAGT. The ends were cut back, 8 bases at V and 7 bases at J, with 15 bases in the middle.

Here the CDR3 DNA reads TGTGCCAGCAGGACGGCCAGAGGACCACCTAGCACAGATACGCAGTATTTT. Translated: CASRTARGPPSTDTQYF. V is TRBV2 and J is TRBJ2-3; D remains unclear. The ends were cut back, 6 bases at V and 0 bases at J, with 19 bases in the middle. Germline CDR1 and CDR2: SNHLY and FYNNEI. The CDR3 spans 17 residues. Full variable domain (missing parts from reference TRBV2 and TRBJ2-3): EPEVTQTPSHQVTQMGQEVILRCVPISNHLYFYWYRQILGQKVEFLVSFYNNEISEKSEIFDDQFSVERPDGSNFTLKIRSTKLEDSAMYFCASRTARGPPSTDTQYFGPGTRLTVL.

The chain couples TRBV9 to TRBJ2-5, with 8 bases lining up with TRBD2. The germline V gene has CDR1 SGDLS and CDR2 YYNGEE. V was pared by 7 bases and J by 4 bases, with 12 bases of the junction left unmatched. The CDR3 has 15 residues. CDR3 sequence: CASDFSGTKGETQYF. The DNA of the CDR3 is TGTGCCAGCGACTTTAGCGGGACAAAAGGAGAGACCCAGTACTTC.

The chain joins TRBV7-9 to TRBJ1-1; tentatively, D is TRBD1 (5 bases). This CDR3 comprises 13 residues. V was pared by 7 bases and J by 5 bases, with 14 bases between. Germline CDR1 and CDR2: SEHNR and FQNEAQ (reference sequence). CDR3 DNA: TGTGCCAGCATCTCCCAGGGAGGAACTGAAGCTTTCTTT. Its protein is CASISQGGTEAFF. Full variable domain (outside the CDR3, taken from reference TRBV7-9 and TRBJ1-1): DTGVSQNPRHKITKRGQNVTFRCDPISEHNRLYWYRQTLGQGPEFLTYFQNEAQLEKSRLLSDRFSAERPKGSFSTLEIQRTEQGDSAMYLCASISQGGTEAFFGQGTRLTVV.

The chain combines TRBV5-1 with TRBJ2-4; possible D gene TRBD2, 5 bases. The CDR3 length is 17 residues. Trimming shortened V by 1 base and J by 7 bases, and 21 bases separated the two germline ends. Germline CDR1 SGHRS, CDR2 YFSETQ. The CDR3 reads CASSLRLVGEKGNIQYF. CDR3 sequence (DNA): TGCGCCAGCAGCTTGCGCCTAGTGGGAGAAAAAGGGAACATTCAGTACTTC.

This clone appeared a single time. The chain links TRBV5-1 to TRBJ2-5, with TRBD1 matching over 7 bases. Per germline, CDR1 SGHRS and CDR2 YFSETQ. With 4 bases clipped from V and 1 base from J, the junction kept 4 bases outside the gene matches. The length of the CDR3 is 14 residues. CDR3 DNA sequence: TGCGCCAGCAGCGGAAGGGGGCCCCAAGAGACCCAGTACTTC. Translating gives CASSGRGPQETQYF.

This clone was seen a single time. The CDR3 sequence: CASKVPAGNTEAFF. The DNA of the CDR3 is TGTGCCAGCAAGGTCCCGGCGGGGAACACTGAAGCTTTCTTT. The V and J genes are TRBV28 and TRBJ1-1; D unclear. The CDR3 length is 14 residues. The germline gives CDR1 MDHEN, CDR2 SYDVKM. Trimming pared 7 bases from V and 1 base from J, leaving 13 bases between.

V usage is TRBV29-1 and J usage is TRBJ2-5; D call uncertain. TRBJ2-7 explains the end of the DNA better; the J call may be wrong. Germline V gene data show CDR1 as SQVTM and CDR2 as ANQGSEA. This CDR3 is 13 amino acids long. In DNA form, the CDR3 reads TGCAGCGTTGGGGCTCCAGACGTCTACGAGCAGTACTTC. Translating gives CSVGAPDVYEQYF.

The CDR3 loop is CASTDGGEQFF. The CDR3 nucleotides read TGTGCCAGCACCGACGGGGGTGAGCAGTTCTTC. The rearrangement links TRBV6-5 to TRBJ2-1; TRBD2 is a possible D gene (6 bases). The CDR3 sequence is 11 residues long. Trimming took off 7 bases at V and 9 bases at J, with 10 bases between the two ends. Germline CDR1 and CDR2: MNHEY and SVGAGI.

This clone has just one count. This chain uses TRBV21-1 with TRBJ2-1. TRBV21-1 is termed a pseudogene. CDR3 length equals 15 residues. CDR3 nucleotides: TGTGCCAGCAGCCCCCGGGGCAGGGCAGGACGTCAGGAGTTCTTC. Translated, it gives CASSPRGRAGRQEFF.

This clone turned up a few times. V is TRBV20-1 and J is TRBJ1-1, with D perhaps TRBD1 (6 bases). The CDR3 has 11 residues. CDR1 and CDR2 from the germline V gene are DFQATT and SNEGSKA (reference sequence). The ends were cut back, 5 bases at V and 11 bases at J, with 15 bases in the middle. CDR3 bases: TGCAGTGCTGGTAGACAGGCCGTCGCTTTCTTT. As protein: CSAGRQAVAFF.

The V and J genes are TRBV6-1 and TRBJ2-1, with D perhaps matching TRBD1 (6 bases). Germline values: CDR1 MNHNS, CDR2 SASEGT. The CDR3 is made up of 15 amino acids. V lost 7 bases, J lost 7 bases, and 20 bases lay in between. DNA for the CDR3: TGTGCCAGCACCGAGGCACCAGGGGTCTATAATGAGCAGTTCTTC. It is translated as CASTEAPGVYNEQFF.

This chain uses TRBV10-1 with TRBJ1-1; no clear D. Germline CDR1 WNHNN, CDR2 SYGVQD (reference sequence). The CDR3 is made up of 13 amino acids. V was shortened by 2 bases and J by 11 bases, with 15 bases between the two germline ends. CDR3 region: CASSEGRSRRAFF. The DNA of the CDR3 is TGCGCCAGCAGTGAGGGCCGCTCTCGGAGGGCTTTCTTT.

The chain links TRBV5-4 to TRBJ2-2; D unresolved. The length of the CDR3 is 13 residues. Germline values: CDR1 SGHNT, CDR2 YYREEE (reference sequence). Trimming stripped 5 bases from V and 0 bases from J, with 5 bases between. The CDR3 protein is CASRLTNTGELFF. CDR3 bases: TGTGCCAGCAGACTCACGAACACCGGGGAGCTGTTTTTT.

The chain links TRBV4-3 to TRBJ1-5; no clear D gene. Trimming left V 1 base short and J 8 bases short, with 15 bases between. The CDR3 loop spans 15 amino acids. In germline, CDR1 is LGHNA, CDR2 YSLEER. CDR3 sequence (DNA): TGCGCCAGCAGCCAAGTGGCTGATGGGGTGGAGCCCCAGCATTTT. Its translation is CASSQVADGVEPQHF.

As for this clone: This same CDR3 is encoded by further DNA sequences in the sample. The chain joins TRBV18 to TRBJ2-7, with 12 bases identical to TRBD1. Germline V lookup: CDR1 KGHSH, CDR2 LQKENI. This CDR3 region has 14 residues. Germline trimming cut 4 bases from V and 2 bases from J; bases unmatched to any gene: 0. CDR3 nucleotides: TGTGCCAGCTCACGGGACAGGGGGCCCTACGAGCAGTACTTC. Amino acids: CASSRDRGPYEQYF.

V is TRBV11-2 and J is TRBJ2-3; 10 bases match TRBD1. V gave up 4 bases and J gave up 0 bases; unmatched junction bases: 4. The CDR3 is made up of 16 amino acids. Germline CDR1 SGHAT, CDR2 FQNNGV. For the CDR3, the DNA is TGTGCCAGCAGCTGGGACAGGGGAATGAGCACAGATACGCAGTATTTT. Its protein is CASSWDRGMSTDTQYF.

This clone has just a few counts. The rearrangement uses TRBV28 and TRBJ2-1, with D possibly matching TRBD1 (6 bases). This CDR3 contains 13 residues. The V gene lost 6 bases and the J gene lost 5 bases, with 11 bases spanning the gap. Germline V gene data show CDR1 as MDHEN and CDR2 as SYDVKM. The CDR3 is CASRPGHNNEQFF. The CDR3 nucleotides are TGTGCCAGCAGACCGGGACACAACAATGAGCAGTTCTTC.